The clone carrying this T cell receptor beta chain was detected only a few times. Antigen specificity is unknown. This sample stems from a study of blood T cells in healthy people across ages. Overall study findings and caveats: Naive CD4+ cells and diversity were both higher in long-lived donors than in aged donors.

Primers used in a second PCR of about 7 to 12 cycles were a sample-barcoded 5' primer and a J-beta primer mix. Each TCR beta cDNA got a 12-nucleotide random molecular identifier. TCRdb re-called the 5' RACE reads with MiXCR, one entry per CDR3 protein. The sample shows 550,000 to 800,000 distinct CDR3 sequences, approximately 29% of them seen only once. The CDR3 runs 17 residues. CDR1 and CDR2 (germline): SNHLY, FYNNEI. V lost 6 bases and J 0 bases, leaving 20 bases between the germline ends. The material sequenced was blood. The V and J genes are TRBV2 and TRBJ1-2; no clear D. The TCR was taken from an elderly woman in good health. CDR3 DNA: TGTGCCAGCAGCCTAGAGCTGGCCGGAGGTTCTAACTATGGCTACACCTTC. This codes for CASSLELAGGSNYGYTF.